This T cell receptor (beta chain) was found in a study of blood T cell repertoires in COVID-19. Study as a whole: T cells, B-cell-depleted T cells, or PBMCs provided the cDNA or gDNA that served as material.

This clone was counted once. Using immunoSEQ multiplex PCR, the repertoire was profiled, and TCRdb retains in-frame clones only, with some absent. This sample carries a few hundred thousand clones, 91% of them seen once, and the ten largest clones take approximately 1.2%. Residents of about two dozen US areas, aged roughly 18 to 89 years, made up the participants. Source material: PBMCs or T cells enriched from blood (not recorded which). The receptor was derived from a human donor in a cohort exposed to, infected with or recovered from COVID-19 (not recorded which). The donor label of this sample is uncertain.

The DNA for the CDR3 is TGTGCCAGCAGTTTTACCCGGACAGTGAACACTGAAGCTTTCTTT. It encodes CASSFTRTVNTEAFF. The genes are TRBV6-2 or TRBV6-3 and TRBJ1-1; perhaps TRBD1 as D (6 bases). V was clipped by 4 bases and J by 0 bases, with 12 bases between them. The CDR3 loop spans 15 amino acids. CDR1 is MNHEY and CDR2 is SVGEGT in the germline V gene.